This T cell receptor (beta chain) was captured by sequencing in a study of OX40 agonist ivuxolimab in advanced cancers. Study information: Partial response was recorded in three patients: one hepatocellular carcinoma and two cutaneous melanoma cases. General observations from the study: There was clonal expansion of CD4+ and CD8+ blood T cells by week 6 at 0.1 to 3.0 mg/kg.

CDR3 length: 14 amino acids. The germline gives CDR1 LNHDA, CDR2 SQIVND (reference sequence). V gave up 5 bases and J gave up 4 bases, with 11 bases separating them. Generated by immunoSEQ multiplex PCR, the TCRdb table keeps only in-frame clones and is missing some. Of under 100,000 clones listed, more than 80% were seen once; the top ten hold 2.4%. This clone came up a few times. As yet, its antigen is unknown. The sequence was collected from an adult with an advanced solid tumor such as melanoma, head and neck, liver or kidney cancer. This chain joins TRBV19 and TRBJ2-2, with a possible D match to TRBD1 (6 bases). This specimen was CD4+ or CD8+ T cells sorted from blood, taken in a trial of the OX40 agonist ivuxolimab. CDR3 sequence: CASSQGISTGELFF. DNA for the CDR3: TGTGCCAGTAGTCAGGGGATTAGCACCGGGGAGCTGTTTTTT.